The T cell receptor (beta chain) described here comes from a study of T cells in Graves' hyperthyroidism and ophthalmopathy. Whole-study context: Blood from the periphery was taken at initial diagnosis, before any treatment. The study's findings and limits: From stable hyperthyroidism, ophthalmopathy was separated by a 13 V-J model. Most thyroid-expanded clonotypes above 0.001 were also found in blood.

Researchers amplified the TCR beta CDR3 regions from RNA transcripts. First-round RT-PCR with HTBI primers amplified the TCR CDR3 region. TCRdb re-called the multiplex PCR reads through MiXCR, storing one row per CDR3 protein. The repertoire holds approximately 560,000 distinct CDR3 sequences, with more than 15% as singletons. There are many counts of this clonotype. The antigen is not known. Researchers defined stable Graves' hyperthyroidism as no ophthalmopathy progression within 18 months. This TCR derives from a woman under 40 with Graves' hyperthyroidism. Specimen: blood.

The CDR3 protein is CASSPRTSESYNEQFF. The CDR3 coding sequence is TGTGCCAGCAGTCCACGGACTAGCGAGTCCTACAATGAGCAGTTCTTC. The rearrangement uses TRBV27 and TRBJ2-1; 9 nucleotides line up with TRBD2. The V segment lost 5 bases and the J segment 1 base; nucleotides outside the gene matches: 6. The CDR3 is 16 residues long. Germline assignment: CDR1 MNHEY and CDR2 SMNVEV (reference sequence).